The present TCR beta chain was sequenced within a study of radiation and T cells in renal cell carcinoma. Broader study findings: Irradiated tumors held more dominant CDR3 motifs than control tumors. In nephrectomy-only tumors, top 100 clonotypes averaged approximately 45%, versus around 54% irradiated.

Sequencing used immunoSEQ multiplex PCR; TCRdb keeps in-frame clones, though not all of them. This table holds about 7,900 clones, less than 75% found once. As concerns this clone: The antigen is unknown.

The treatment here: treatment-naive control, cytoreductive nephrectomy. The tumor was a clear cell renal cell carcinoma. This CDR3 comprises 16 residues. Per germline, CDR1 SGDLS and CDR2 YYNGEE. The V segment lost 4 bases and the J segment 1 base; nucleotides outside the gene matches: 7. This sequence joins TRBV9 and TRBJ1-1; 10 positions match TRBD1. This specimen consisted of tumor tissue, obtained from a patient whose treatment was nephrectomy without radiotherapy. The clonotype comes from a woman in her sixties or seventies with renal cell carcinoma. The CDR3 is CASSIGQGGQNTEAFF. CDR3 coding DNA: TGTGCCAGCAGCATTGGACAGGGGGGGCAGAACACTGAAGCTTTCTTT.